This entry is about one T cell receptor (beta chain). Antigen specificity is unknown. This record comes from a study of T cell responses to AZD1222 COVID-19 vaccine. Study summary: Pooled samples include second doses given at about 4 or 12 weeks. Study-level points and caveats: White British donors predominated, females outnumbered males, and clonal diversity was possibly underestimated. Repertoire collection took place solely once the T cell response had peaked. CD4 TCRs covered the whole spike, strongest at regions 160-218 and 743-854.

Data came from immunoSEQ multiplex PCR; TCRdb stores just in-frame clones and leaves some out. This repertoire shows 130,000 to 150,000 clones, roughly nine tenths found once; its top ten account for about 1.5%. Germline V gives CDR1 LGHDT, CDR2 YNNKEL (reference sequence). Trimming stripped 4 bases from V and 1 base from J, with 8 bases between. CDR3 size: 13 residues. The clonotype comes from an adult in good health. Sequences were derived from peripheral blood, sampled on day 0 of AZD1222 vaccination. The chain recombines TRBV3-1 (or the pseudogene TRBV3-2) with TRBJ2-7; no definite D call. The CDR3 DNA sequence: TGTGCCAGCAGCCGTCCCAGATCCTACGAGCAGTACTTC. Residues: CASSRPRSYEQYF.